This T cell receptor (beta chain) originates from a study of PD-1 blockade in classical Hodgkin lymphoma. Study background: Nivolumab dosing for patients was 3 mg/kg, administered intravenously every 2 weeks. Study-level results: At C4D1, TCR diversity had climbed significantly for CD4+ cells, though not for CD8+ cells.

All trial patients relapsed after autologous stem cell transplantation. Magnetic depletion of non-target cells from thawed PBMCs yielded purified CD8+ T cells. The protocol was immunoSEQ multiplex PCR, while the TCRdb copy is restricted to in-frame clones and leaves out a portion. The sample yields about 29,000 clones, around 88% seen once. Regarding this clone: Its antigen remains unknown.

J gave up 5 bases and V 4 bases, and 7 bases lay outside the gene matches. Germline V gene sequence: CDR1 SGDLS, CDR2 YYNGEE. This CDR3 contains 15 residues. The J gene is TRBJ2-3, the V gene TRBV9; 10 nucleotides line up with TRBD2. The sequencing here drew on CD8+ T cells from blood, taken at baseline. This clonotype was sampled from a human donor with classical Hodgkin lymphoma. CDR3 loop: CASSSSGRQVDTQYF. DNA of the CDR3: TGTGCCAGCAGCTCTAGCGGGAGACAAGTAGATACGCAGTATTTT.